This T cell receptor beta chain was profiled in a study of T-cell reconstitution after alpha-beta-depleted transplantation in children. The CDR3 is made up of 19 amino acids. V dropped 0 bases and J dropped 0 bases, with 17 bases sitting between them. Germline V gene sequence: CDR1 LNHNV, CDR2 YYDKDF (reference sequence). Findings and limits, study-wide: From newly produced T cells came most of the T-cell counts and diversity one year after transplant. In patients about two months after transplant, alpha-beta T cells reportedly arose from several hundred expanded graft clones.

During its preparation, the TCRbeta library received unique molecular identifiers. One entry per CDR3 protein, called by TCRdb with MiXCR from the PCR reads. Found here are 200,000 or so distinct CDR3 sequences, approximately 6.8% of them singletons; the top ten hold approximately 4.1%. This clonotype has a count of ten or more. Its antigen is as yet unknown. The V gene is TRBV15, the J gene TRBJ1-4; D may be TRBD1 (6 bases). This TCR was sampled from a girl less than two years old with combined immunodeficiency, due to receive a stem cell transplant. This sample comprised PBMCs, obtained before TCRalphabeta/CD19-depleted stem cell transplant. The CDR3 DNA is TGTGCCACCAGCAGAGAAGTCGAACAGGGATTTGCAACTAATGAAAAACTGTTTTTT. Amino acids: CATSREVEQGFATNEKLFF. The variable domain in full, with the rest retrieved from reference TRBV15 and TRBJ1-4, is DAMVIQNPRYQVTQFGKPVTLSCSQTLNHNVMYWYQQKSSQAPKLLFHYYDKDFNNEADTPDNFQSRRPNTSFCFLDIRSPGLGDTAMYLCATSREVEQGFATNEKLFFGSGTQLSVL.